This T cell receptor beta chain was identified in a study of cytomegalovirus exposure and HLA in healthy donors. Whole-study results and caveats: Altogether, around 160 TCR beta chains were recorded as cytomegalovirus-associated. Later analysis suggested links between common viral pathogens and several top significant clusters.

PCR employed 60 Vbeta and 13 Jbeta primers. Here immunoSEQ multiplex PCR was the method, and the copy in TCRdb shows in-frame clones only, minus some. Its table lists 100,000 to 150,000 clones. Germline values: CDR1 ENHRY, CDR2 SYGVKD. The V segment lost 2 bases and the J segment 6 bases; nucleotides outside the gene matches: 8. The CDR3 totals 15 residues. As concerns this clone: Its cognate antigen is unknown.

The source of this sequence is a man between 25 and 39 years old in good health and CMV-seronegative. The V gene is TRBV10-3, the J gene TRBJ2-3; the match to TRBD2 covers 7 bases. The sequenced material came from PBMCs. The CDR3: CAISETSEVGDTQYF. The CDR3 DNA follows: TGTGCCATCAGTGAGACTAGCGAAGTGGGGGATACGCAGTATTTT.